The next 8 T cell receptor beta chains were all read from a single sample in a study of blood T cell repertoires in COVID-19. The data were produced by immunoSEQ multiplex PCR, yet TCRdb's version contains in-frame clones alone and is incomplete. Among under 300,000 clones listed, 85% were seen once. The source material was peripheral blood. Receptor source: a human donor in a cohort sampled during active COVID-19.

This clone was picked up one time. The J gene is TRBJ2-1, the V gene TRBV19, with D possibly being TRBD2 (6 bases). V gave up 3 bases and J gave up 4 bases, with 7 bases separating them. The germline V gene has CDR1 LNHDA and CDR2 SQIVND (reference sequence). This CDR3 contains 13 residues. The CDR3 here is CASSMGLYNEQFF. The CDR3 DNA sequence: TGTGCCAGTAGTATGGGACTTTACAATGAGCAGTTCTTC.

V is TRBV19 and J is TRBJ2-4; perhaps TRBD1 as D (5 bases). Trimming stripped 6 bases from V and 5 bases from J, with 17 bases between. Germline V lookup: CDR1 LNHDA, CDR2 SQIVND (reference sequence). CDR3 length: 15 amino acids. CDR3 residues: CASRGRIYDENIQYF. The CDR3 coding sequence is TGTGCCAGTAGGGGGCGGATTTACGACGAAAACATTCAGTACTTC.

This chain joins TRBV7-2 and TRBJ2-1; weak D call: TRBD2 (6 bases). Trimming took 4 bases from V and 3 from J, leaving 16 bases between them. CDR1 SGHTA and CDR2 FQGNSA come from the germline V gene. The CDR3 runs to 16 residues. The DNA for the CDR3 is TGTGCCAGCAGCTCTACGCGGGGAGGTAACTACAATGAGCAGTTCTTC. This translates into CASSSTRGGNYNEQFF.

The rearrangement links TRBV3-1 (or the pseudogene TRBV3-2) to TRBJ1-2; no definite D call. The germline V and J ends were trimmed by 0 bases and 2 bases, with 7 bases remaining between them. CDR1 is LGHDT and CDR2 is YNNKEL in the germline V gene (reference sequence). This CDR3 is 14 amino acids long. Here the CDR3 reads CASSQDLRNYGYTF. CDR3 in DNA: TGTGCCAGCAGCCAAGATCTACGGAACTATGGCTACACCTTC.

This clone was observed a single time. The chain joins TRBV12-3 or TRBV12-4 to TRBJ2-1; D not resolved. Trimming removed 3 bases at V and 7 bases at J, with 10 bases between. The CDR3 consists of 13 residues. The CDR3 loop is CASSFSSNNEQFF. Written as DNA, the CDR3 is TGTGCCAGCAGTTTTAGCTCTAATAATGAGCAGTTCTTC.

The chain carries TRBV13 and TRBJ1-2, with no clear D. The V and J ends lost 6 bases and 0 bases respectively, with 8 bases between them. The CDR3 has 13 amino acids. CDR1 and CDR2 (germline): PRHDT, FYEKMQ (reference sequence). The CDR3 here is CASRREANYGYTF. CDR3 nucleotides: TGTGCCAGCAGGAGGGAAGCTAACTATGGCTACACCTTC.

The chain uses TRBV29-1 and TRBJ2-7; TRBD1 matches at 12 bases. CDR3 length: 18 amino acids. Germline V gives CDR1 SQVTM, CDR2 ANQGSEA. Unmatched junction bases numbered 17, after V lost 4 bases and J lost 4 bases. The CDR3 bases are TGCAGCGTTGTCGGGACAGGGGGCTCGGGGGACTCCCCGTACGAGCAGTACTTC. Residues: CSVVGTGGSGDSPYEQYF.

The chain has TRBV19 and TRBJ2-3; weak D call: TRBD2 (7 bases). The length of the CDR3 is 13 residues. Trimming shortened V by 5 bases and J by 4 bases, and 10 bases separated the two germline ends. The germline V gene has CDR1 LNHDA and CDR2 SQIVND (reference sequence). CDR3 nucleotide sequence: TGTGCCAGTAGTCAGGGGAGGGCAGATACGCAGTATTTT. Protein sequence: CASSQGRADTQYF.